These T cell receptor beta chains were read from a single sample in a study of breast tumors, draining lymph nodes, adjacent tissues. TCRdb independently ran MiXCR on the multiplex PCR reads; one entry per CDR3 protein. Among 250,000 or so distinct CDR3 sequences listed, around 31% were seen once. What was sequenced was axillary lymph node tissue. Every receptor here comes from a female donor with breast cancer. Some clones in this sample may be carry-over from other donors' samples. The CDR3 runs from the conserved cysteine through the conserved F or W. The D gene is left open where the match is weak. A clone size is listed for some rows: how often the clone was seen (once, few, many), or a class if it is expanded.

.	TRBJ2-1	TRBV14	TRBD2	CASRTSGSYNEQLF	TGTGCCAGCAGGACTAGCGGGTCGTACAATGAGCAGCTCTTC
many	TRBJ1-2	TRBV20-1	.	CSATYPGRTFYGYTF	TGCAGTGCTACCTACCCTGGACGGACCTTCTATGGCTACACCTTC
.	TRBJ1-1	TRBV19	.	CASSPRTENTEAFF	TGTGCCAGTAGTCCCAGGACAGAGAACACTGAAGCTTTCTTT
many	TRBJ2-3	TRBV20-1	TRBD2	CSASLQLAGDTQYF	TGCAGTGCTAGCCTCCAACTAGCGGGAGATACGCAGTATTTT
few	TRBJ1-3	TRBV6-1	.	CASSQGASGNTIYF	TGTGCCAGCAGCCAGGGAGCCTCTGGAAACACCATATATTTT
.	TRBJ1-2	TRBV7-2	.	CASSTPGRNSYTF	TGTGCCAGCAGCACACCGGGACGTAACAGCTACACCTTC
many	TRBJ2-7	TRBV12-3/TRBV12-4	TRBD2	CASSRDLAGVYVEQYF	TGTGCCAGCAGCCGCGATCTAGCGGGAGTGTACGTCGAGCAGTACTTC
many	TRBJ2-5	TRBV2	.	CASGQGFIQETQYF	TGTGCCAGCGGTCAAGGGTTCATTCAAGAGACCCAGTACTTC
.	TRBJ1-1	TRBV9	.	CASSVGDNTEAFF	TGTGCCAGCAGCGTAGGGGATAACACTGAAGCTTTCTTT
many	TRBJ2-5	TRBV19	.	CASSFDFQETQYF	TGTGCCAGTAGTTTTGACTTCCAAGAGACCCAGTACTTC
many	TRBJ1-2	TRBV5-1	.	CASTIEGDYGYTF	TGCGCCAGCACTATAGAGGGAGACTATGGCTACACCTTC
many	TRBJ1-2	TRBV7-9	.	CASSLDGYTF	TGTGCCAGCAGCTTAGATGGCTACACCTTC
many	TRBJ2-1	TRBV20-1	.	CSALKGSGYNEQFF	TGCAGTGCCCTGAAAGGGAGTGGCTACAATGAGCAGTTCTTC
.	TRBJ2-1	TRBV25-1	TRBD1	CASKPGQGWDEQFF	TGTGCCAGCAAACCGGGACAGGGATGGGATGAGCAGTTCTTC
few	TRBJ2-2	TRBV20-1	TRBD2	CSASLGTSRAAGELFF	TGCAGTGCTAGCTTAGGGACTAGCAGGGCTGCCGGGGAGCTGTTTTTT
many	TRBJ2-5	TRBV6-5	.	CASTEGETQYF	TGTGCCAGCACGGAGGGAGAGACCCAGTACTTC
few	TRBJ2-5	TRBV5-1	TRBD1	CASRTGQATQETQYF	TGCGCCAGCAGAACGGGACAGGCGACCCAAGAGACCCAGTACTTC
many	TRBJ1-5	TRBV20-1	.	CSARDLGRGRDNQPQHF	TGCAGTGCTAGAGATCTTGGAAGGGGCCGGGACAATCAGCCCCAGCATTTT
.	TRBJ2-1	TRBV7-9	TRBD1	CASSPTGGIHEQFF	TGTGCCAGCAGCCCTACAGGGGGCATCCATGAGCAGTTCTTC
many	TRBJ1-4	TRBV4-1	.	CASSQQEDEKLFF	TGCGCCAGCAGCCAGCAAGAGGACGAAAAACTGTTTTTT
few	TRBJ1-1	TRBV5-1	.	CASRTPGRYTEAFF	TGCGCCAGCAGAACTCCGGGACGGTACACTGAAGCTTTCTTT
many	TRBJ2-6	TRBV7-9	.	CASSPTGTSIPGANVLTF	TGTGCCAGCAGCCCCACTGGGACATCAATCCCTGGGGCCAACGTCCTGACTTTC
many	TRBJ2-5	TRBV7-2	.	CASSLPQGHETQYF	TGTGCCAGCAGCTTACCACAGGGTCATGAGACCCAGTACTTC
many	TRBJ2-2	TRBV19	TRBD2	CASSTSGGSITGELFF	TGTGCCAGTAGTACCTCGGGGGGGAGTATCACCGGGGAGCTGTTTTTT
.	TRBJ2-2	TRBV2	.	CASSLGLGAAGTRAGELFF	TGTGCCAGCAGTTTGGGCCTGGGGGCGGCGGGTACCAGAGCCGGGGAGCTGTTTTTT
many	TRBJ2-1	TRBV6-6	TRBD2	CASSDQTSGGWEFF	TGTGCCAGCAGCGACCAGACTAGCGGGGGCTGGGAATTCTTC
many	TRBJ2-6	TRBV10-2	.	CASTSSSGANVLTF	TGCGCCAGCACATCGTCCTCTGGGGCCAACGTCCTGACTTTC
many	TRBJ1-3	TRBV5-1	.	CASSFTGATGNTIYF	TGCGCCAGCAGCTTTACAGGTGCGACTGGAAACACCATATATTTT
few	TRBJ2-5	TRBV6-2/TRBV6-3	TRBD2	CASSFGLAGYQETQYF	TGTGCCAGCAGCTTCGGACTAGCGGGCTACCAAGAGACCCAGTACTTC
many	TRBJ2-7	TRBV3-2	.	CASSQLARYEQYF	TGTGCCAGCAGCCAACTGGCCCGCTACGAGCAGTACTTC
once	TRBJ2-5	TRBV6-4	TRBD2	CASSVLAGGRGETQYF	TGTGCCAGCAGTGTCTTGGCGGGAGGACGCGGGGAGACCCAGTACTTC
.	TRBJ1-5	TRBV30	.	CAWRASGAGGNQPQHF	TGTGCCTGGAGAGCCTCCGGGGCAGGGGGCAATCAGCCCCAGCATTTT
many	TRBJ2-1	TRBV7-9	.	CASSSNVRGRSYNEQFF	TGTGCCAGCAGCTCGAACGTCAGGGGTCGCTCCTACAATGAGCAGTTCTTC
many	TRBJ2-1	TRBV5-1	TRBD2	CASEGLGKNEQFF	TGCGCCAGCGAAGGACTAGGTAAGAATGAGCAGTTCTTC
many	TRBJ2-1	TRBV20-1	.	CSAVGGVNEQFF	TGCAGTGCGGTAGGCGGAGTCAATGAGCAGTTCTTC
.	TRBJ1-4	TRBV7-9	TRBD1	CASSFSAPGQGGEKLFF	TGTGCCAGCAGCTTCAGTGCCCCGGGACAGGGGGGCGAAAAACTGTTTTTT
.	TRBJ1-2	TRBV20-1	.	CSATGQSHGCTF	TGCAGTGCCACGGGGCAGAGCCATGGCTGCACCTTC
few	TRBJ2-7	TRBV6-1	.	CASSAGLRYEQYF	TGTGCCAGCAGTGCGGGATTGCGGTACGAGCAGTACTTC
many	TRBJ2-1	TRBV29-1	TRBD2	CSVEDLASGIGGDNEQFF	TGCAGCGTTGAAGATCTAGCTAGCGGGATTGGGGGGGACAATGAGCAGTTCTTC
.	TRBJ2-1	TRBV19	.	CASSITFRGDEQFF	TGTGCCAGTAGTATCACGTTCCGAGGGGACGAGCAGTTCTTC
few	TRBJ2-4	TRBV30	.	CAWTGAKNIQYF	TGTGCCTGGACAGGGGCCAAAAACATTCAGTACTTC
many	TRBJ2-7	TRBV7-8	TRBD1	CASSLGPRGRSYEQYF	TGTGCCAGCAGCTTGGGTCCGAGGGGGCGCTCCTACGAGCAGTACTTC
few	TRBJ1-4	TRBV6-5	.	CASSHSTGWELFF	TGTGCCAGCAGTCACTCCACGGGATGGGAACTGTTTTTT
many	TRBJ2-7	TRBV7-9	.	CASSPSDPTYEQYF	TGTGCCAGCAGCCCCTCGGACCCCACCTACGAGCAGTACTTC
many	TRBJ1-5	TRBV2	.	CASSGGEQPQHF	TGTGCCAGCAGTGGAGGGGAGCAGCCCCAGCATTTT
few	TRBJ1-1	TRBV6-5	.	CACPKVTEAFF	TGTGCCTGCCCAAAGGTCACTGAAGCTTTCTTT
.	TRBJ2-5	TRBV10-2	.	CASSGSSSNPGKETQYF	TGCGCCAGCAGTGGGTCGTCCTCAAACCCAGGAAAAGAGACCCAGTACTTC
many	TRBJ1-2	TRBV9	TRBD1	CASSLRTGSYTF	TGTGCCAGCAGCCTCCGGACAGGGAGCTACACCTTC
many	TRBJ1-5	TRBV20-1	.	CSARESNQPQHF	TGCAGTGCCCGGGAGAGCAATCAGCCCCAGCATTTT
many	TRBJ2-5	TRBV7-2	.	CASSLDGLVETQYF	TGTGCCAGCAGCTTAGACGGCTTAGTAGAGACCCAGTACTTC